This TCR beta chain was found in a study of response to subunit inactivated influenza vaccine (dated by TCRdb to 2016 to 2019). The study in broad terms: Deep quantitative profiling of the T cell receptor repertoire was used in the study to follow responses to a trivalent subunit inactivated influenza vaccine.

As regards this clonotype: Which antigen it targets is not known. No base qualities exist here, and no much larger clone lies one base off it.

Receptors were amplified or captured by RT-PCR. This sample was sequenced with an Illumina HiSeq 2500. TCRdb cleaned the public reads at Q25 with fastp, built clones with MiXCR and kept in-frame beta chains. Every entry covers one CDR3 protein and lists the most common genes and DNA from its rows. This sample lists 450,000 to 600,000 distinct CDR3 sequences; more than 15% were detected once. The ten most abundant clones make up 3% to 3.5% of the sample. From cysteine to phenylalanine, the CDR3 is 14 amino acids long. The only DNA kept is the CDR3, 42 bases in frame from the first base. Per the germline V gene, LGHNA is the CDR1 and YNFKEQ is the CDR2. V has 4 bases trimmed and J has 4 bases trimmed; junction bases matching no gene number 4. Results the study describes overall, beyond this receptor: It was suggested by the authors that each seasonal influenza vaccination may recruit only a limited number of new T cells.

Sample: CD4+ T cells sorted from PBMCs, taken around 2 years after vaccination. The receptor was derived from a man between 50 and 75 years old who received an inactivated influenza vaccine. Donor details come from another sample of the same person, matched by shared clones. This chain is built from TRBV4-2 and TRBJ2-1; TRBD1 aligns with 7 central bases. The DNA reads as follows: TGTGCCAGCAGCCCCCCCAGGGGGTACAATGAGCAGTTCTTC. Its protein is CASSPPRGYNEQFF.